This TCR beta chain was identified during a study of shared clonotypes between healthy human individuals. Germline CDR1 is SQVTM and CDR2 is ANQGSEA. The CDR3 is 10 residues long. Trimming removed 0 bases from V and 14 bases from J, with 8 bases in between. The table came from immunoSEQ multiplex PCR; TCRdb's copy has only in-frame clones and leaves some out. Of about 2 million clones in the sample, 95% are singletons; the top ten hold 0.1% to 0.15%. The clonotype originates from a man aged 18 to 29 in good health. This chain connects TRBV29-1 to TRBJ2-1; unclear D gene. Sequences were obtained from naive CD4+ T cells sorted from blood. Subset meaning: CD45RA+ positively selected. In DNA form, the CDR3 reads TGCAGCGTTGAAGAGGGTGTAGAGTTCTTC. Residues: CSVEEGVEFF.